This paragraph reports one TCR beta chain. Antigen unknown. These data come from a study of T cells in Graves' hyperthyroidism and ophthalmopathy. General study results and limits: The model made its ophthalmopathy prediction, and onset followed a median 6.5 months later. The authors' 13 V-J model separated ophthalmopathy from stable hyperthyroidism. Also found in blood were most expanded thyroid clonotypes above 0.001.

Under 12 ml fresh peripheral blood yielded the PBMCs. Trimming cost V 10 bases and J 3 bases, with 10 bases left between them. The CDR3 length is 12 residues. CDR1 and CDR2 (germline): SEHNR, FQNEAQ (reference sequence). Authors of the study amplified TCR beta CDR3 regions from RNA transcripts. The TCR CDR3 first-round RT-PCR relied on the HTBI primer set. TCRdb re-analysed the multiplex PCR reads in MiXCR, keeping a single row per CDR3 protein. Here the sample spans 400,000 to 550,000 distinct CDR3 sequences, approximately 25% being singletons. This sequence originates from a woman in her twenties or thirties with Graves' ophthalmopathy. The sequenced sample was blood. V gene TRBV7-9 combines with J gene TRBJ1-5; D unresolved. The CDR3 here is CAKPRVNQPQHF. In nucleotides, the CDR3 is TGTGCCAAACCCCGAGTCAATCAGCCCCAGCATTTT.